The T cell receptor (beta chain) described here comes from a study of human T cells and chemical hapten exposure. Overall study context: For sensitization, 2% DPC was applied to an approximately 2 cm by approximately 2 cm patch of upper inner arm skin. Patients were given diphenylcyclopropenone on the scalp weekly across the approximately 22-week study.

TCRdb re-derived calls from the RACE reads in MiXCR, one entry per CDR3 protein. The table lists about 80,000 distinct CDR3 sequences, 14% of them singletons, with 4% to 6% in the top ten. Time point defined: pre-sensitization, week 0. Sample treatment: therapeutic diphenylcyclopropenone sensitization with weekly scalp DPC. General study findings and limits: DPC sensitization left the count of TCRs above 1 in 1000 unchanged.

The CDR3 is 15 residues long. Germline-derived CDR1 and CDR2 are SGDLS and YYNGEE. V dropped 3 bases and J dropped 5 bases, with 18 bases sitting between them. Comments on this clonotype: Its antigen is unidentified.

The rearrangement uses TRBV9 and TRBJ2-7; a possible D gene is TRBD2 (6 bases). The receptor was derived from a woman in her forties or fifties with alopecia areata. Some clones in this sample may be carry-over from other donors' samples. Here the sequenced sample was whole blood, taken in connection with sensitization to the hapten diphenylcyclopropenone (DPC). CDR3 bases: TGTGCCAGCAGCGCCTACGGGGGAAACCAAGACGAGCAGTACTTC. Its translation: CASSAYGGNQDEQYF.